This T cell receptor (beta chain) derives from a study of blood T cell repertoires in COVID-19. At the level of the study: Both acute and convalescent COVID-19 samples were obtained from the United States, Italy and Spain. Sources were T cells, B-cell-depleted T cells, or PBMCs; the material itself was cDNA or gDNA.

In the source study's methods: Counts of nucleated cells, estimated from reference gene primer amplification, were obtained. This table comes from immunoSEQ multiplex PCR, and its TCRdb copy is limited to in-frame clones, with some not included. The V and J calls and the clone size are those of that table, but D and trimming were determined from the DNA. The table shows roughly 15,000 clones, with about 92% occurring only once. Germline CDR1 MGHRA, CDR2 YSYEKL. Trimming took 0 bases from V and 6 from J, leaving 22 bases between them. There are 18 residues in the CDR3. This rearrangement joins TRBV4-1 to TRBJ2-3; weak D call: TRBD2 (6 bases). Source material: peripheral blood. This clonotype was sampled from a human donor with active COVID-19. The donor label of this sample is uncertain. The DNA for the CDR3 is TGCGCCAGCAGCCAAGATCGGCTCACCGGGAGATCGACCGATACGCAGTATTTT. Amino acids: CASSQDRLTGRSTDTQYF.